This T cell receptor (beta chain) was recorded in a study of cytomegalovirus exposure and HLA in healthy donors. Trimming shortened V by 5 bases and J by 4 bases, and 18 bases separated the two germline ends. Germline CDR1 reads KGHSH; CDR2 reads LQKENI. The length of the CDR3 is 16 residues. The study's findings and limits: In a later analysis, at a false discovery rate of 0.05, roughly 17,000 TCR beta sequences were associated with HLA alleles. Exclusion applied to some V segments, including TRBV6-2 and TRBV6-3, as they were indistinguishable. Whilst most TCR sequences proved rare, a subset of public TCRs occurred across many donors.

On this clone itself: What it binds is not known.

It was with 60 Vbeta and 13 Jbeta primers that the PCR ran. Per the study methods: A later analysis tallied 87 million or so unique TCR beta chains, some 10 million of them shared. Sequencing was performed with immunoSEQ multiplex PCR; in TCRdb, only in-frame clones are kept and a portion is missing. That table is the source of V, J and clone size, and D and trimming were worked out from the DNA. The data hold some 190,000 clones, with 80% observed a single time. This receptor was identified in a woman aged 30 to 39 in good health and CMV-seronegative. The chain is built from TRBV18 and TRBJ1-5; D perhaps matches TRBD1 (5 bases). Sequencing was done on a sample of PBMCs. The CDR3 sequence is CASSAKGRGRNQPQHF. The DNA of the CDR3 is TGTGCCAGCTCAGCCAAGGGCCGGGGGAGGAATCAGCCCCAGCATTTT.